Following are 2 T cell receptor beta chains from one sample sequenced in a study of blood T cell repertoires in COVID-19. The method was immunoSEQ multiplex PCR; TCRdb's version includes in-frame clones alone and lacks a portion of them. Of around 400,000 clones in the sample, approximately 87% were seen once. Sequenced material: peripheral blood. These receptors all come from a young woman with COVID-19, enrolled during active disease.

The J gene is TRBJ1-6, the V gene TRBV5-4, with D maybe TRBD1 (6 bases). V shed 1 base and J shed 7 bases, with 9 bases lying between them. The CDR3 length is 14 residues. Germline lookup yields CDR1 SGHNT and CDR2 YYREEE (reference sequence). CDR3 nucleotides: TGTGCCAGCAGCTTGAACAGGGCAAATTCACCCCTCCACTTT. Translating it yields CASSLNRANSPLHF.

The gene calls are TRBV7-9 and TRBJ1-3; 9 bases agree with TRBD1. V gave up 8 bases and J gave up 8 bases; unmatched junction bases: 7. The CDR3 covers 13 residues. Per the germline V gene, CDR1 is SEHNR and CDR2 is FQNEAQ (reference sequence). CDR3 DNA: TGTGCCAGCCTGGGACAGGGCGTAGACACCATATATTTT. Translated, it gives CASLGQGVDTIYF.